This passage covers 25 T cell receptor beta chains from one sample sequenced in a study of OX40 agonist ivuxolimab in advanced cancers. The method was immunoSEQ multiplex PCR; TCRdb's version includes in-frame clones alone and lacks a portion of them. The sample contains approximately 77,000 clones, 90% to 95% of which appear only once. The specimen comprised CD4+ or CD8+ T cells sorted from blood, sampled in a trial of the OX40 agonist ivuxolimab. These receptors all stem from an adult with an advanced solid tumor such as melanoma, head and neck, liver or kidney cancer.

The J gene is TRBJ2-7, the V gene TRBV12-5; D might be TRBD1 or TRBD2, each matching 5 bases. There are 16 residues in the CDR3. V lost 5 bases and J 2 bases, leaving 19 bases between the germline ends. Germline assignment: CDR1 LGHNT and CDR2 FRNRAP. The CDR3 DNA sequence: TGTGCTAGTGGTACAAGGCTTCGATTGGGGGCCTACGAGCAGTACTTC. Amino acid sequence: CASGTRLRLGAYEQYF.

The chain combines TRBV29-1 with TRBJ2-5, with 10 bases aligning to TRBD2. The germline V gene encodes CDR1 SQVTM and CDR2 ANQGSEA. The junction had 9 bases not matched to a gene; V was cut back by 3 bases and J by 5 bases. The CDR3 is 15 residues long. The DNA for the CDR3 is TGCAGCGTTGACCCAGCGGGGGGGCCGGGGGAGACCCAGTACTTC. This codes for CSVDPAGGPGETQYF. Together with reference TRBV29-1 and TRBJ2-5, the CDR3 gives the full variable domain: SAVISQKPSRDICQRGTSLTIQCQVDSQVTMMFWYRQQPGQSLTLIATANQGSEATYESGFVIDKFPISRPNLTFSTLTVSNMSPEDSSIYLCSVDPAGGPGETQYFGPGTRLLVL.

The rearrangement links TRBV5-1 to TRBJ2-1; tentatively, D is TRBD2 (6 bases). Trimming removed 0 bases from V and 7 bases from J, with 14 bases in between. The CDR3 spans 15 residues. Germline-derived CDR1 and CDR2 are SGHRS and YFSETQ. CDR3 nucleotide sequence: TGCGCCAGCAGCTTGGAACTAGCCAGTGTGAATGAGCAGTTCTTC. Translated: CASSLELASVNEQFF.

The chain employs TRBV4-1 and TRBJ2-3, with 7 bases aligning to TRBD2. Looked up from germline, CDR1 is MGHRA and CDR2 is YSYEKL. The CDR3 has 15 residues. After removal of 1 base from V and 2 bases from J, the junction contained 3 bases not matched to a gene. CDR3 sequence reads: CASSQGDYSTDTQYF. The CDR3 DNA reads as TGCGCCAGCAGCCAAGGGGACTACTCCACAGATACGCAGTATTTT.

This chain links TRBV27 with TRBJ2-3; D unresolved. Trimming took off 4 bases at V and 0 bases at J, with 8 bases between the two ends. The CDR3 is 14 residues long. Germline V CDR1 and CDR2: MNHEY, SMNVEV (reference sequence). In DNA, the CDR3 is TGTGCCAGCAGTTCGATTCTTAGCACAGATACGCAGTATTTT. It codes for CASSSILSTDTQYF.

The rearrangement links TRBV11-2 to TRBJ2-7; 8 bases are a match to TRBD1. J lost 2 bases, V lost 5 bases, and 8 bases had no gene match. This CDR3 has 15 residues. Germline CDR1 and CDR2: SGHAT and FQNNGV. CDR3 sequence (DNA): TGTGCCAGCAGCCTCGACAGGGGCGTCCCCTACGAGCAGTACTTC. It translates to CASSLDRGVPYEQYF.

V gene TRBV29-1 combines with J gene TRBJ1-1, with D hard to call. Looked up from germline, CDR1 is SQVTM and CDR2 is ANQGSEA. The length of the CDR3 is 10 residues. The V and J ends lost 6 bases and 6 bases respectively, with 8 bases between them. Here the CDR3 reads CSVVEAEAFF. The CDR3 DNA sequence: TGCAGCGTGGTCGAAGCTGAAGCTTTCTTT.

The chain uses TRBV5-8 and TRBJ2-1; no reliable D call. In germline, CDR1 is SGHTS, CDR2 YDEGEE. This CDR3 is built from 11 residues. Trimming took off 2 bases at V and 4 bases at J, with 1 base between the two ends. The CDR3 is CASSFYNEQFF. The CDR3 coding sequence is TGTGCCAGCAGCTTTTACAATGAGCAGTTCTTC.

CDR3 region: CAWSVGYNEQFF. The CDR3 DNA sequence: TGTGCCTGGAGTGTGGGCTACAATGAGCAGTTCTTC. The J gene is TRBJ2-1, the V gene TRBV30; D unresolved. Looked up from germline, CDR1 is GTSNPN and CDR2 is SVGIG (reference sequence). The CDR3 is 12 amino acids. V lost 0 bases to trimming and J lost 3 bases, with 3 bases between them.

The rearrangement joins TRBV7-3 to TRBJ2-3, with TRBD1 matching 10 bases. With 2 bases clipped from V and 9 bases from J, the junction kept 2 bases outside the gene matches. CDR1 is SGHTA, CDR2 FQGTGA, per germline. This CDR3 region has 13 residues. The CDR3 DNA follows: TGTGCCAGCAGCTTAGGACAGGGGGGGACGCAGTATTTT. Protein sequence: CASSLGQGGTQYF.

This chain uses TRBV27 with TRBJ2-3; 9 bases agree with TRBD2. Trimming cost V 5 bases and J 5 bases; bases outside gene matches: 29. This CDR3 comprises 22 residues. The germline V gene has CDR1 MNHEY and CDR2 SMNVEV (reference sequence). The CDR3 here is CASSTRQGREGLGGSGRDTQYF. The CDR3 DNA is TGTGCCAGCAGTACCCGCCAGGGGCGGGAGGGCCTCGGGGGATCTGGCCGAGATACGCAGTATTTT.

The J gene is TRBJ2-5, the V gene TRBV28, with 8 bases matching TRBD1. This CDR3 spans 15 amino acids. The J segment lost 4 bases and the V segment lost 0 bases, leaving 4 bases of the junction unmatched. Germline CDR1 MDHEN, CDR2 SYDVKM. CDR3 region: CASSLWGRGRETQYF. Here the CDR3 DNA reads TGTGCCAGCAGTTTATGGGGCAGGGGGCGAGAGACCCAGTACTTC.

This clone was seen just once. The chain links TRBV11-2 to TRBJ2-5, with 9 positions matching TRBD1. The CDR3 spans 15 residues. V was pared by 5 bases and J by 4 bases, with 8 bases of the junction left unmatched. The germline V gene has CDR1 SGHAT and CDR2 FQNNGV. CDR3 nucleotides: TGTGCCAGCAGCAATACCGGGACAGGGTCAGAGACCCAGTACTTC. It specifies CASSNTGTGSETQYF.

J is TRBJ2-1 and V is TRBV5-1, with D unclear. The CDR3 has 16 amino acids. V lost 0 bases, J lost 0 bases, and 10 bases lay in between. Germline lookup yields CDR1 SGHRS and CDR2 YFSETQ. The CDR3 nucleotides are TGCGCCAGCAGCTTGGATGTCGGAAGCTCCTACAATGAGCAGTTCTTC. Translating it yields CASSLDVGSSYNEQFF. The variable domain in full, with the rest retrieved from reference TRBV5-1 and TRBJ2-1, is KAGVTQTPRYLIKTRGQQVTLSCSPISGHRSVSWYQQTPGQGLQFLFEYFSETQRNKGNFPGRFSGRQFSNSRSEMNVSTLELGDSALYLCASSLDVGSSYNEQFFGPGTRLTVL.

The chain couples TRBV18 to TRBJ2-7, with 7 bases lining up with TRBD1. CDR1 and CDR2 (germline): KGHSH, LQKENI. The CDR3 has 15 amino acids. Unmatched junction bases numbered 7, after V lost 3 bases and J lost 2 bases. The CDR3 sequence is CASSPSTGSTYEQYF. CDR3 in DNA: TGTGCCAGCTCACCTTCGACAGGGTCCACCTACGAGCAGTACTTC.

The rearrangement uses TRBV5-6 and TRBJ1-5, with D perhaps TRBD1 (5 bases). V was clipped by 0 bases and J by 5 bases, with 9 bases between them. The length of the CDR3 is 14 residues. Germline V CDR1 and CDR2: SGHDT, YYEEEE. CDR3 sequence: CASSLGQGDQPQHF. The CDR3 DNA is TGTGCCAGCAGCTTGGGGCAGGGCGATCAGCCCCAGCATTTT.

Written as DNA, the CDR3 is TGTGCCAGCAGTGAAACAGGTCGCAATCAGCCCCAGCATTTT. Protein sequence: CASSETGRNQPQHF. The chain has TRBV6-1 and TRBJ1-5, with a tentative D call TRBD1 (5 bases). This CDR3 has 14 residues. Trimming took 2 bases from V and 2 from J, leaving 7 bases between them. Germline loops: CDR1 MNHNS, CDR2 SASEGT.

CDR3 in DNA: TGTGCCAGCAGGGGGGGACTAGCTGGTGGTGAGCCTTACAATGAGCAGTTCTTC. Translated: CASRGGLAGGEPYNEQFF. The chain joins TRBV27 to TRBJ2-1; 9 nucleotides agree with TRBD2. The J segment lost 4 bases and the V segment lost 6 bases, leaving 16 bases of the junction unmatched. CDR1 and CDR2 from the germline V gene are MNHEY and SMNVEV (reference sequence). The CDR3 loop spans 18 amino acids.

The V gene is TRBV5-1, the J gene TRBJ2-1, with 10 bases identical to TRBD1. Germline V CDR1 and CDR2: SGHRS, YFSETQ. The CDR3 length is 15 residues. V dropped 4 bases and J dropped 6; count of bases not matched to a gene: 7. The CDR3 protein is CASSTGQGFFNEQFF. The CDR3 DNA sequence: TGCGCCAGCAGCACGGGACAGGGGTTTTTCAATGAGCAGTTCTTC.

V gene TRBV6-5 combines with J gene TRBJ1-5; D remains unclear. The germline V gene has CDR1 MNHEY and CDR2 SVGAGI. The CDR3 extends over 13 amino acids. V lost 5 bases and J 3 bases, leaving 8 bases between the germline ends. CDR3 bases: TGTGCCAGCAGTGAAGGGAACAATCAGCCCCAGCATTTT. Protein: CASSEGNNQPQHF.

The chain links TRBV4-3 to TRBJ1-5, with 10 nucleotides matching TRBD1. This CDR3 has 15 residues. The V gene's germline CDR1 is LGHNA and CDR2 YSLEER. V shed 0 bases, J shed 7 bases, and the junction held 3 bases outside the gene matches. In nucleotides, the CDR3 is TGCGCCAGCAGCCAAGAGACAGGGGGCGTACAGCCCCAGCATTTT. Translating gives CASSQETGGVQPQHF.

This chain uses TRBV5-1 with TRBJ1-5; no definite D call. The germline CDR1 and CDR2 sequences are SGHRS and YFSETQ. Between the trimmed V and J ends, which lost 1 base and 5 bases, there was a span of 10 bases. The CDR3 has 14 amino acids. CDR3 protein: CASSLLGMDQPQHF. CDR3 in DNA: TGCGCCAGCAGCTTGCTAGGCATGGATCAGCCCCAGCATTTT.

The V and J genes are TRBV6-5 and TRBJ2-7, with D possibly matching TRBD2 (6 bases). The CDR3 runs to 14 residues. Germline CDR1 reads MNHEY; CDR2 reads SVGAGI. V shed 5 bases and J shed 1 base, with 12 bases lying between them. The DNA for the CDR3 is TGTGCCAGCAGTGCTTTAGCGGAGTCCTACGAGCAGTACTTC. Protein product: CASSALAESYEQYF.

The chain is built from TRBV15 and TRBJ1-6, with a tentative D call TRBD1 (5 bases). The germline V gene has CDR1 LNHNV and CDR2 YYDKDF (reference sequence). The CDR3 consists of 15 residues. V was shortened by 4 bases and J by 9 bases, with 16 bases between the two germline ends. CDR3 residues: CATSMGLQPSSPLHF. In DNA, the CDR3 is TGTGCCACCAGCATGGGACTCCAACCAAGTTCACCCCTCCACTTT.

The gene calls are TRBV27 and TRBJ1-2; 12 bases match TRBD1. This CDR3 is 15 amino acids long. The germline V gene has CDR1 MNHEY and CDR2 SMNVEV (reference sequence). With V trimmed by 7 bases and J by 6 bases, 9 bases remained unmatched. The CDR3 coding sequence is TGTGCCAGCACAGCCGGGACAGGGGGCTGGCATGGCTACACCTTC. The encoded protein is CASTAGTGGWHGYTF.